This T cell receptor (beta chain) comes out of a study of beta chain features in type 1 diabetes. Points from the study as a whole: Within the patient group, naive, central memory and Treg TCRB repertoires appeared more similar to each other than within healthy donors. Shortening of TCRB CDR3s, moderate but significant, appeared in all four CD4+ subsets of Type 1 diabetes patients. Patients and controls would share equally any PCR tilt toward shorter templates.

The CDR3 sequence is 15 residues long. V shed 5 bases and J shed 7 bases, with 18 bases lying between them. CDR1 is SGHTA and CDR2 is FQGNSA in the germline V gene. Every isolated RNA sample was fully reverse transcribed, so sequencing captured expressed TCRB transcripts. The method was immunoSEQ multiplex PCR; TCRdb's version includes in-frame clones alone and lacks a portion of them. The sample lists roughly 160,000 clones, approximately 9% occurring once. This clone was observed at least ten times. The antigen is not known. Sequencing was carried out using central memory CD4+ T cells from blood. The chain employs TRBV7-2 and TRBJ1-5; possibly TRBD1 for D (6 bases). The receptor was isolated from a woman younger than 35 with type 1 diabetes. The DNA for the CDR3 is TGTGCCAGCAGCCCTATGTCCCGGCAGGGGCAGCCCCAGCATTTT. Translation: CASSPMSRQGQPQHF.